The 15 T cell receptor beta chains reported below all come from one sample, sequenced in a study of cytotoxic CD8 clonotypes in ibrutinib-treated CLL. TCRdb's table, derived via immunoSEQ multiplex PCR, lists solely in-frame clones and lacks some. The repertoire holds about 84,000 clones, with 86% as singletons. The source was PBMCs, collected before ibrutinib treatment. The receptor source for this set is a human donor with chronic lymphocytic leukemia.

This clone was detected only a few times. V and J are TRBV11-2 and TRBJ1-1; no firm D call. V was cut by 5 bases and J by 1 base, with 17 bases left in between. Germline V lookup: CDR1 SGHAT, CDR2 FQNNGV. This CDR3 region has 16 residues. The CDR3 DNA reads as TGTGCCAGCAGCCCCGGCTCGGGTTGGAAGAACACTGAAGCTTTCTTT. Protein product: CASSPGSGWKNTEAFF.

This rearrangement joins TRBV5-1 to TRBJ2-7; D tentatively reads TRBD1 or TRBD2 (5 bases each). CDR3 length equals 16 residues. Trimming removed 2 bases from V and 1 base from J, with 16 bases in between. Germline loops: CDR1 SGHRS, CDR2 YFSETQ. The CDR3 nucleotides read TGCGCCAGCAGCTTCCTTCCCGGGACGGGTTCCTACGAGCAGTACTTC. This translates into CASSFLPGTGSYEQYF.

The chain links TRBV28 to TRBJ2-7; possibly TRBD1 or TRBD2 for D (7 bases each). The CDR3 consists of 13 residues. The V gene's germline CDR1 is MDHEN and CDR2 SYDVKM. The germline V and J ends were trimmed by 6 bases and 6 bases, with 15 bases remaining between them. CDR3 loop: CASRRGRGPEQYF. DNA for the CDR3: TGTGCCAGCAGACGGGGGAGGGGGCCCGAGCAGTACTTC.

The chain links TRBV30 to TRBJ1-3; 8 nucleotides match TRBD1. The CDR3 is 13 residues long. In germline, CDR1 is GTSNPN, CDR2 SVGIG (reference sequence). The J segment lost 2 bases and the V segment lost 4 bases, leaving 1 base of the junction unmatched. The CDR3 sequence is CAWKQGAGNTIYF. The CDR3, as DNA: TGTGCCTGGAAACAGGGGGCTGGAAACACCATATATTTT.

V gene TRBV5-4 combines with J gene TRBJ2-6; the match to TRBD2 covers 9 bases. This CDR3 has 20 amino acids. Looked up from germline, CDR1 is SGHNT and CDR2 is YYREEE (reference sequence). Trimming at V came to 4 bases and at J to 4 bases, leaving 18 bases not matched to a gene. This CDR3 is CASSLGTGLAGVTGANVLTF. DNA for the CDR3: TGTGCCAGCAGCCTTGGGACCGGGTTAGCGGGAGTTACCGGGGCCAACGTCCTGACTTTC.

CDR3 DNA: TGTGCCAGCAGCTCGACTAGCGGGGAGTACGAGCAGTACTTC. Residues: CASSSTSGEYEQYF. The genes are TRBV11-2 and TRBJ2-7; TRBD2 matches 11 bases. V shed 4 bases, J shed 4 bases, and the junction held 3 bases outside the gene matches. This CDR3 has 14 residues. The germline V gene encodes CDR1 SGHAT and CDR2 FQNNGV.

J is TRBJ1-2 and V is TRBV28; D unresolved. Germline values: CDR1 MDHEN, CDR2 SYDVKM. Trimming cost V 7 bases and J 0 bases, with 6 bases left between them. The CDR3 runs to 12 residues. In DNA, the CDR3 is TGTGCCAGCAAGGGCCCTAACTATGGCTACACCTTC. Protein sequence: CASKGPNYGYTF.

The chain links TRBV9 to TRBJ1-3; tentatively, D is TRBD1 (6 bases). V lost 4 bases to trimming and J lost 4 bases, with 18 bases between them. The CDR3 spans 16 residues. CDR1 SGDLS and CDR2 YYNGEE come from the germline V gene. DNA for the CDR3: TGTGCCAGCAGCCCAGATGGGGGCTTCATCGGAAACACCATATATTTT. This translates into CASSPDGGFIGNTIYF.

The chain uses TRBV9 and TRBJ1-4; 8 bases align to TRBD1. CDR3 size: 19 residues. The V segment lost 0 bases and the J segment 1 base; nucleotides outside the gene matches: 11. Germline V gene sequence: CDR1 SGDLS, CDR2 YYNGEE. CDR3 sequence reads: CASSVAPGGRGRTNEKLFF. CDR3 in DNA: TGTGCCAGCAGCGTAGCCCCCGGCGGCAGGGGGCGAACTAATGAAAAACTGTTTTTT.

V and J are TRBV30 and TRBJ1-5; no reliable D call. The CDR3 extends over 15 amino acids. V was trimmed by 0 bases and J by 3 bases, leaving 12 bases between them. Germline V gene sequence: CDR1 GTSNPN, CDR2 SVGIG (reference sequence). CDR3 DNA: TGTGCCTGGAGTGTGGTTGGTTTCAACAATCAGCCCCAGCATTTT. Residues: CAWSVVGFNNQPQHF.

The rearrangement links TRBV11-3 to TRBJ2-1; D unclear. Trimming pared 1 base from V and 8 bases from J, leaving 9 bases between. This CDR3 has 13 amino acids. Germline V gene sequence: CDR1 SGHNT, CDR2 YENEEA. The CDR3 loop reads CASSLGTWDEQFF. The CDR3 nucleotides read TGTGCCAGCAGCTTAGGTACTTGGGATGAGCAGTTCTTC. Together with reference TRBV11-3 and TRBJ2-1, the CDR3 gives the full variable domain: EAGVVQSPRYKIIEKKQPVAFWCNPISGHNTLYWYLQNLGQGPELLIRYENEEAVDDSQLPKDRFSAERLKGVDSTLKIQPAELGDSAVYLCASSLGTWDEQFFGPGTRLTVL.

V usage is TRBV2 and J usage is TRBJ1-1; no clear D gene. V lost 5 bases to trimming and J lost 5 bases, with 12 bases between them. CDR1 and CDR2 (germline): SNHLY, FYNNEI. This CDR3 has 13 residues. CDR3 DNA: TGTGCCAGCAGTCGGGAGGGAGAAACTGAAGCTTTCTTT. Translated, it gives CASSREGETEAFF.

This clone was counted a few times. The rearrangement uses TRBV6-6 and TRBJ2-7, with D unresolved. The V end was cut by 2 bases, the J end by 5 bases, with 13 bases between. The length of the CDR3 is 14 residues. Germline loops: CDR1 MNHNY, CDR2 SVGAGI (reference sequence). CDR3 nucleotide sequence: TGTGCCAGCAGTTACCCCACGGCCCCTGACGAGCAGTACTTC. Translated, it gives CASSYPTAPDEQYF.

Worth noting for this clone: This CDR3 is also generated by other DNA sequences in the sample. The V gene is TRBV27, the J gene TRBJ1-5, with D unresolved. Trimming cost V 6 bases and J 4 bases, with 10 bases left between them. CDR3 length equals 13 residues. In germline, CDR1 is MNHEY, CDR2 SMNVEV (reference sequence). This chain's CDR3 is CASRKTDNQPQHF. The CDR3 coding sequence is TGTGCCAGCAGAAAGACGGATAATCAGCCCCAGCATTTT.

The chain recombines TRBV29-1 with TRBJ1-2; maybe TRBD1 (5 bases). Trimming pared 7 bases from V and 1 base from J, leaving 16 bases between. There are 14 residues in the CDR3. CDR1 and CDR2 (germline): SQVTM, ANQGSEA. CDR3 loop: CSAASYQGNYGYTF. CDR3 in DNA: TGCAGCGCTGCCTCCTATCAGGGTAACTATGGCTACACCTTC. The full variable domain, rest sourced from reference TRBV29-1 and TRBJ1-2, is SAVISQKPSRDICQRGTSLTIQCQVDSQVTMMFWYRQQPGQSLTLIATANQGSEATYESGFVIDKFPISRPNLTFSTLTVSNMSPEDSSIYLCSAASYQGNYGYTFGSGTRLTVV.